Listed below are T cell receptor beta chains from one sample, sequenced in a study of OX40 agonist ivuxolimab in advanced cancers. The repertoire was sequenced with immunoSEQ multiplex PCR; TCRdb's copy has only in-frame clones and lacks some. This table holds fewer than 85,000 clones, about 80% found once. The material sequenced was CD4+ or CD8+ T cells sorted from blood, taken in a trial of the OX40 agonist ivuxolimab. The origin of the receptors is an adult with an advanced solid tumor such as melanoma, head and neck, liver or kidney cancer. Each CDR3 is given with its conserved first and last residue. Each record gives: J gene, D gene, clone size, V gene, CDR3 protein, CDR3 DNA. A D gene is named only where the DNA matches it firmly. Rows may omit the clone size; those that give it use once, few, many or a size class.

TRBJ2-7 | NA | NA | TRBV5-1 | CASSFSLSYEQYF | TGCGCCAGCAGTTTCAGCTTAAGCTACGAGCAGTACTTC
TRBJ2-7 | NA | NA | TRBV28 | CASTTGRTYEQYF | TGTGCCAGCACCACCGGGCGGACCTACGAGCAGTACTTC
TRBJ2-7 | TRBD1 | NA | TRBV4-2 | CASSQDLGGGYEQYF | TGTGCCAGCAGCCAAGATTTAGGGGGCGGCTACGAGCAGTACTTC
TRBJ1-6 | NA | NA | TRBV4-2 | CASSQESRGHSPLHF | TGTGCCAGCAGCCAAGAGAGTAGGGGACATTCACCCCTCCACTTT
TRBJ1-6 | TRBD1 | NA | TRBV29-1 | CSVGGGQENSPLHF | TGCAGTGTAGGCGGGGGACAGGAAAATTCACCCCTCCACTTT
TRBJ2-7 | NA | NA | TRBV25-1 | CASSTRPGDEQYF | TGTGCCAGCAGTACCCGACCGGGCGACGAGCAGTACTTC
TRBJ1-2 | TRBD1 | NA | TRBV5-1 | CASSLDRGAYGYTF | TGCGCCAGCAGCCTGGACAGGGGGGCCTATGGCTACACCTTC
TRBJ2-5 | NA | NA | TRBV29-1 | CSALRQEGETQYF | TGCAGCGCCCTAAGACAGGAGGGGGAGACCCAGTACTTC
TRBJ1-2 | NA | NA | TRBV28 | CASSSSGPGLERNYGYTF | TGTGCCAGCAGTTCCTCGGGCCCAGGACTGGAGAGGAACTATGGCTACACCTTC
TRBJ1-2 | NA | NA | TRBV7-6 | CASSQGGRTNYGYTF | TGTGCCAGCAGCCAGGGAGGACGGACGAACTATGGCTACACCTTC
TRBJ2-7 | NA | NA | TRBV19 | CASSIALPASGRPYEQYF | TGTGCCAGTAGTATAGCCCTTCCTGCTTCGGGACGACCCTACGAGCAGTACTTC
TRBJ2-2 | NA | NA | TRBV7-8 | CASSLERAGELFF | TGTGCCAGCAGCTTAGAAAGGGCCGGGGAGCTGTTTTTT
TRBJ2-7 | NA | NA | TRBV5-1 | CASSLDGAYEQYF | TGCGCCAGCAGCTTGGATGGGGCTTACGAGCAGTACTTC
TRBJ1-4 | NA | NA | TRBV6-5 | CASRTLLATNEKLFF | TGTGCCAGCAGGACCCTGCTCGCAACTAATGAAAAACTGTTTTTT
TRBJ1-3 | NA | once | TRBV9 | CASSVDRPGPGNTIYF | TGTGCCAGCAGCGTGGACCGACCGGGACCTGGAAACACCATATATTTT
TRBJ1-4 | NA | medium-sized | TRBV15 | CATSRDGSGQGGEKLFF | TGTGCCACCAGCAGAGATGGGTCAGGGCAGGGAGGTGAAAAACTGTTTTTT
TRBJ2-1 | NA | NA | TRBV7-2 | CASSLDSGGGSYNEQFF | TGTGCCAGCAGCTTAGATTCCGGTGGCGGTTCCTACAATGAGCAGTTCTTC
TRBJ2-2 | NA | NA | TRBV2 | CASRYPSGPTSQGNTGELFF | TGTGCCAGCAGGTATCCTTCGGGGCCTACCTCTCAAGGGAACACCGGGGAGCTGTTTTTT
TRBJ2-5 | NA | NA | TRBV11-1 | CASTPGPISETQYF | TGTGCCAGCACCCCTGGGCCAATTAGCGAGACCCAGTACTTC
TRBJ1-6 | NA | once | TRBV7-3 | CASSLTGTDNYNSPLHF | TGTGCCAGCAGCTTAACCGGGACTGACAACTATAATTCACCCCTCCACTTT
TRBJ1-5 | TRBD1 | NA | TRBV2 | CASRPGTGGDSNQPQHF | TGTGCCAGCAGACCCGGGACAGGGGGTGATAGCAATCAGCCCCAGCATTTT
TRBJ1-5 | NA | NA | TRBV6-6 | CASSYTQGGNQPQHF | TGTGCCAGCAGCTACACACAGGGCGGCAATCAGCCCCAGCATTTT
TRBJ1-1 | TRBD1 | NA | TRBV6-5 | CASSQTGAPGTEAFF | TGTGCCAGCAGTCAAACAGGGGCGCCGGGCACTGAAGCTTTCTTT
TRBJ2-3 | NA | NA | TRBV6-1 | CASSESGQGWDTDTQYF | TGTGCCAGCAGTGAATCGGGTCAGGGGTGGGACACAGATACGCAGTATTTT
TRBJ2-2 | NA | NA | TRBV28 | CATPIPGKAGELFF | TGTGCCACCCCCATCCCGGGGAAGGCCGGGGAGCTGTTTTTT
TRBJ1-2 | TRBD1 | once | TRBV4-3 | CASSHGTGGNHTF | TGCGCCAGCAGCCACGGGACAGGGGGTAATCACACCTTC
TRBJ1-1 | NA | few | TRBV19 | CASSIDLWDGTNTEAFF | TGTGCCAGTAGTATAGATCTATGGGACGGGACTAACACTGAAGCTTTCTTT
TRBJ2-4 | NA | NA | TRBV2 | CASSAMKVLAKNIQYF | TGTGCCAGCAGTGCTATGAAAGTTCTAGCCAAAAACATTCAGTACTTC
TRBJ2-6 | NA | once | TRBV5-1 | CASSPESSSGANVLTF | TGCGCCAGCAGCCCGGAATCGAGCTCTGGGGCCAACGTCCTGACTTTC
TRBJ2-2 | TRBD1 | NA | TRBV6-5 | CASRATGGNTGELFF | TGTGCCAGTCGGGCAACAGGGGGAAACACCGGGGAGCTGTTTTTT
TRBJ1-3 | NA | NA | TRBV7-2 | CASSLGPGGNTIYF | TGTGCCAGCAGCTTAGGTCCAGGGGGAAACACCATATATTTT
TRBJ1-4 | NA | NA | TRBV7-2 | CASSLSGATNEKLFF | TGTGCCAGCAGCTTATCGGGGGCAACTAATGAAAAACTGTTTTTT